This is a list of T cell receptor beta chains from one sample in a study of blood T cell repertoires in COVID-19. This table comes from immunoSEQ multiplex PCR, and its TCRdb copy is limited to in-frame clones, with some not included. The sample gives 110,000 to 150,000 clones, roughly 80% of which show up once; over 2.5% is in the top ten. The sequencing sample was made of peripheral blood. The receptors were gathered from an elderly woman with acute or convalescent COVID-19. The CDR3 runs from the conserved cysteine through the conserved F or W. The D gene is left open where the match is weak. Size values are once, few and many counts, or a class for expanded clones, and some rows have none.

v_call,cdr3_length,j_call,d_call,clone_size,cdr3_nt,cdr3_aa
TRBV7-2,15,TRBJ1-1,TRBD1,few,TGTGCCAGCAGTCAAAATAGGGGGCGGGCGACTGAAGCTTTCTTT,CASSQNRGRATEAFF
TRBV5-6,14,TRBJ2-7,TRBD1,NA,TGTGCCAGCAGCTCGGGACAGGCGGTGGTCGAGCAGTACTTC,CASSSGQAVVEQYF
TRBV5-1,16,TRBJ2-1,NA,NA,TGCGCCAGCTATAGCCGGGGTCCAAACTTCGACGATGAGCAGTTCTTC,CASYSRGPNFDDEQFF
TRBV5-1,15,TRBJ1-1,NA,NA,TGCGCCAGCAGCTTGGTCTCCCTACCGAACACTGAAGCTTTCTTT,CASSLVSLPNTEAFF
TRBV30,13,TRBJ1-1,NA,NA,TGTGCCTGGAGTGCAGTATTGAACACTGAAGCTTTCTTT,CAWSAVLNTEAFF
TRBV2,16,TRBJ1-3,NA,NA,TGTGCCAGCAGTACCGAACAGGCGCGCTCTGGAAACACCATATATTTT,CASSTEQARSGNTIYF
TRBV5-1,14,TRBJ1-5,NA,NA,TGCGCCAGCAGCGTGGACGGGAGCAATCAGCCCCAGCATTTT,CASSVDGSNQPQHF
TRBV12-3/TRBV12-4,13,TRBJ2-5,TRBD1,NA,TGTGCCAGCAGGCGGACAGGACTGGAGACCCAGTACTTC,CASRRTGLETQYF
TRBV6-2/TRBV6-3,13,TRBJ2-7,NA,NA,TGTGCCAGCACCCCATGGGGTGGGGCCGAGCAGTACTTC,CASTPWGGAEQYF
TRBV18,13,TRBJ1-6,TRBD1,NA,TGTGCCAGCTCAGCGGGACAGAATTCACCCCTCCACTTT,CASSAGQNSPLHF
TRBV18,18,TRBJ2-2,TRBD2,few,TGTGCCAGCTCACCGGGAGAAGCGGGGTATTTGAACACCGGGGAGCTGTTTTTT,CASSPGEAGYLNTGELFF
TRBV7-2,14,TRBJ1-1,NA,NA,TGTGCCAGCAGCAAGACAGTGGTGAACACTGAAGCTTTCTTT,CASSKTVVNTEAFF
TRBV11-2,16,TRBJ1-3,NA,NA,TGTGCCAGCAGCGTTTTCCGGGACACACGTGGAAACACCATATATTTT,CASSVFRDTRGNTIYF
TRBV5-8,15,TRBJ2-3,NA,few,TGTGCCAGCAGCTTGGGACAGGTCGGCACAGATACGCAGTATTTT,CASSLGQVGTDTQYF
TRBV3-1/TRBV3-2,12,TRBJ1-1,NA,NA,TGTGCCAGCAGCCGGGGGCCCACTGAAGCTTTCTTT,CASSRGPTEAFF
TRBV4-3,15,TRBJ2-5,TRBD1,NA,TGCGCCAGCAGCCAAGAAGTAAGGGGGCGGGAGACCCAGTACTTC,CASSQEVRGRETQYF
TRBV6-1,14,TRBJ2-7,TRBD1,NA,TGTGCCAGCAGTGAAGGTCAGGGGGCAGAAGAGCAGTACTTC,CASSEGQGAEEQYF
TRBV5-4,15,TRBJ2-7,TRBD1,NA,TGTGCCAGCAGCCCACCGGGGACAGCGCGGGTCGAGCAGTACTTC,CASSPPGTARVEQYF
TRBV7-9,14,TRBJ2-5,NA,once,TGTGCCAGCTCTCGAGAAGGGGGGGTGGAGACCCAGTACTTC,CASSREGGVETQYF
TRBV3-1/TRBV3-2,23,TRBJ2-2,NA,NA,TGTGCCAGCAGCTCCGTCCTTGTGGCAAAAACACATGCAGGTGAAACGAACACCGGGGAGCTGTTTTTT,CASSSVLVAKTHAGETNTGELFF
TRBV6-5,13,TRBJ1-2,TRBD1,NA,TGTGCCAGCAGCGTCAGGGGGCCTTATGGCTACACCTTC,CASSVRGPYGYTF
TRBV5-1,14,TRBJ1-5,TRBD1,NA,TGCGCCAGCAGCTTCGGGACAGGTTATCAGCCCCAGCATTTT,CASSFGTGYQPQHF
TRBV4-1,14,TRBJ2-3,TRBD1,NA,TGCGCCAGCAGCCCCGGGACAGGGTCAGATACGCAGTATTTT,CASSPGTGSDTQYF
TRBV4-3,19,TRBJ2-5,TRBD2,once,TGCGCCAGCAGCCAAGATCGGGCTAGCGGGGGGTACTACCAAGAGACCCAGTACTTC,CASSQDRASGGYYQETQYF
TRBV4-3,14,TRBJ1-1,NA,NA,TGCGCCAGCAGCTCCTCAGGGGCGCGGACTGAAGCTTTCTTT,CASSSSGARTEAFF
TRBV29-1,14,TRBJ1-4,TRBD1,NA,TGCAGCGTTCAGGGGGCACAAACTAATGAAAAACTGTTTTTT,CSVQGAQTNEKLFF
TRBV6-5,13,TRBJ1-4,TRBD1,NA,TGTGCCAGTCAGGGACAGCCAAATGAAAAACTGTTTTTT,CASQGQPNEKLFF
TRBV21-1,15,TRBJ1-2,NA,NA,TGTGCCACCACAGGGGTTGGGGACAGGGTTGACGGCTACACCTTC,CATTGVGDRVDGYTF
TRBV7-9,15,TRBJ1-1,NA,NA,TGTGCCAGCAGCCCATTCGGGGTAATGAACACTGAAGCTTTCTTT,CASSPFGVMNTEAFF
TRBV19,18,TRBJ1-1,NA,NA,TGTGCCAGTAGTATTAATAAGTACGGTGGCAGGGTGAACACTGAAGCTTTCTTT,CASSINKYGGRVNTEAFF
TRBV6-1,14,TRBJ1-5,NA,once,TGTGCCAGCAGTGAAGGTACAGTCGGTCAGCCCCAGCATTTT,CASSEGTVGQPQHF
TRBV5-1,14,TRBJ1-1,NA,NA,TGCGCCAGCAGCCTTGACATGGCAGACACTGAAGCTTTCTTT,CASSLDMADTEAFF
TRBV6-5,12,TRBJ1-1,NA,NA,TGTGCCAGCAGTCCTTCTCTCACTGAAGCTTTCTTT,CASSPSLTEAFF
TRBV10-3,16,TRBJ2-5,TRBD2,NA,TGTGCCATCAGTGATCGGACTAGGAGATCCCAAGAGACCCAGTACTTC,CAISDRTRRSQETQYF
TRBV29-1,14,TRBJ1-1,TRBD1,NA,TGCAGCGTTGAGGCTGGACAGGGGGGGACTGAAGCTTTCTTT,CSVEAGQGGTEAFF
TRBV9,14,TRBJ1-1,NA,NA,TGTGCCAGCAGCCCACATCCTGGGAACACTGAAGCTTTCTTT,CASSPHPGNTEAFF
TRBV7-9,15,TRBJ2-1,TRBD1,NA,TGTGCCAGCAGCGGCCGGGACAGGGGCGCCAATGAGCAGTTCTTC,CASSGRDRGANEQFF
TRBV24-1,14,TRBJ1-1,NA,NA,TGTGCCACCAGTGATAAGGGAGCCACCACTGAAGCTTTCTTT,CATSDKGATTEAFF
TRBV11-2,13,TRBJ1-2,NA,NA,TGTGCCAGCAGCGAGCGGGGGCTGGAAGGCTACACCTTC,CASSERGLEGYTF
TRBV4-3,14,TRBJ1-4,NA,NA,TGCGCCAGCAGCCAAGATTGGAGGGTCGAAAAACTGTTTTTT,CASSQDWRVEKLFF
TRBV6-2/TRBV6-3,16,TRBJ2-4,NA,NA,TGTGCCAGCAGTTACTCGGCCTTCTGGGCCAAAAACATTCAGTACTTC,CASSYSAFWAKNIQYF
TRBV7-3,18,TRBJ2-1,TRBD2,few,TGTGCCAGCAGCTTAGAGCGGGGGGGCCCCGGCTCCTACAATGAGCAGTTCTTC,CASSLERGGPGSYNEQFF
TRBV27,15,TRBJ1-1,TRBD1,NA,TGTGCCAGCAGTTATCAGGGGGCGCGGGGCACTGAAGCTTTCTTT,CASSYQGARGTEAFF
TRBV11-2,14,TRBJ1-2,TRBD1,NA,TGTGCCAGCAGCTTAGATCTCTACAGGGGCGGCTACACCTTC,CASSLDLYRGGYTF
TRBV3-1/TRBV3-2,13,TRBJ2-7,NA,NA,TGTGCCAGCAGCCAAGCACGTCCGGGAGAGCAGTACTTC,CASSQARPGEQYF
TRBV13,14,TRBJ1-1,TRBD1,NA,TGTGCCAGCAGCTGGATCCGACAGGGACTTGAAGCTTTCTTT,CASSWIRQGLEAFF
TRBV18,15,TRBJ2-1,TRBD2,once,TGTGCCAGCTCACCAGTGACGGGGGGAAACAATGAGCAGTTCTTC,CASSPVTGGNNEQFF
TRBV5-4,15,TRBJ2-5,NA,NA,TGTGCCAGCAGCTTGGATGGGACACCTTCTGAGACCCAGTACTTC,CASSLDGTPSETQYF
TRBV10-3,16,TRBJ1-1,NA,NA,TGTGCCATCAGTGAGAGGGGTATGGGGTTGAACACTGAAGCTTTCTTT,CAISERGMGLNTEAFF
TRBV11-2,15,TRBJ1-1,NA,NA,TGTGCCAGCAGCCCGCTTGCACAGGGGAACACTGAAGCTTTCTTT,CASSPLAQGNTEAFF
TRBV6-5,14,TRBJ1-1,NA,NA,TGTGCCAGCATCAATACAGGAATGAACACTGAAGCTTTCTTT,CASINTGMNTEAFF
TRBV5-8,14,TRBJ2-5,TRBD2,NA,TGTGCCAGCAGCTTTCGACTAGCGAAAGAGACCCAGTACTTC,CASSFRLAKETQYF
TRBV5-4,17,TRBJ1-3,TRBD1,NA,TGTGCCAGCAGCGGGAAACCGGGACAGTCCTCTGGAAACACCATATATTTT,CASSGKPGQSSGNTIYF
TRBV30,15,TRBJ1-2,NA,few,TGTGCCTGGAGTGTTTCGGGATACCTATACGATGGCTACACCTTC,CAWSVSGYLYDGYTF